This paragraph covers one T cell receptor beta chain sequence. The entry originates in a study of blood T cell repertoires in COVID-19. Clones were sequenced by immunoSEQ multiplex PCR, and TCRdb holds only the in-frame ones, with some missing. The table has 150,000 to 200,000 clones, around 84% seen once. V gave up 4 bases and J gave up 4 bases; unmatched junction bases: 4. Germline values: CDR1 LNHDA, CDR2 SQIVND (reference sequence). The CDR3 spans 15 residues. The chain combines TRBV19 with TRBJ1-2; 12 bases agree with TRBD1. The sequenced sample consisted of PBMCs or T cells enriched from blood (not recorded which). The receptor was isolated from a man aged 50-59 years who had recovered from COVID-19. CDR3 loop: CASSKGTGGGYGYTF. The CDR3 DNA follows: TGTGCCAGTAGTAAAGGGACAGGGGGCGGCTATGGCTACACCTTC.